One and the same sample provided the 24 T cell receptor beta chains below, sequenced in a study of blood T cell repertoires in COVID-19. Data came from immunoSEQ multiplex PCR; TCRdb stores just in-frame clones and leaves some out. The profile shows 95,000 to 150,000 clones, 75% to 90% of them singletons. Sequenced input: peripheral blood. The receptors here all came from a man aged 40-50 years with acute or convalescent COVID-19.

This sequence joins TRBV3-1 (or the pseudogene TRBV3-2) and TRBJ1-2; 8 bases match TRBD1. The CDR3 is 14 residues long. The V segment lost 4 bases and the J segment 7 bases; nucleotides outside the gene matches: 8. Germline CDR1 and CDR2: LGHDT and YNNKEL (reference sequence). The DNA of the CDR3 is TGTGCCAGCAGCCCGAGAGACAGGGGCGGTGGCTACACCTTC. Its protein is CASSPRDRGGGYTF.

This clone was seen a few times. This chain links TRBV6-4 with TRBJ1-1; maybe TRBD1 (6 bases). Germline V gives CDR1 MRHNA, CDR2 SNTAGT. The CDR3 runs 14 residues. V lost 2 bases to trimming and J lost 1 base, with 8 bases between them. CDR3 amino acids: CASSDTDRNTEAFF. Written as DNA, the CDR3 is TGTGCCAGCAGTGACACGGACAGGAACACTGAAGCTTTCTTT.

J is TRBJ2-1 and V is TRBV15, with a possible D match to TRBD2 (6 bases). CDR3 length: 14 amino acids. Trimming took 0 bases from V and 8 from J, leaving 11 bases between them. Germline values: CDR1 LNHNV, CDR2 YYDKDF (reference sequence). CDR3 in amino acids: CATSRDGGIHEQFF. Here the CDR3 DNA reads TGTGCCACCAGCAGAGATGGGGGGATCCATGAGCAGTTCTTC.

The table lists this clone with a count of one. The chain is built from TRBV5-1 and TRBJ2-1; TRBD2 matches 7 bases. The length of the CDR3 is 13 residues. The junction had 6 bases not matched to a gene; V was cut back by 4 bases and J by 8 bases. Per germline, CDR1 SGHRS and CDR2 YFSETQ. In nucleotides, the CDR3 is TGCGCCAGCAGCCGAAGACTAGCTGATGAGCAGTTCTTC. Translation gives CASSRRLADEQFF.

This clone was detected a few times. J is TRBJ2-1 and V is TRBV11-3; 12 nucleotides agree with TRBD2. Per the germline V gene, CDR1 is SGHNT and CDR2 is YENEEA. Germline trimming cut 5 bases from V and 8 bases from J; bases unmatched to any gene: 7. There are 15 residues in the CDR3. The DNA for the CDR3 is TGTGCCAGCAGCCAGACGACTAGCGGGAGACATGAGCAGTTCTTC. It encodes CASSQTTSGRHEQFF.

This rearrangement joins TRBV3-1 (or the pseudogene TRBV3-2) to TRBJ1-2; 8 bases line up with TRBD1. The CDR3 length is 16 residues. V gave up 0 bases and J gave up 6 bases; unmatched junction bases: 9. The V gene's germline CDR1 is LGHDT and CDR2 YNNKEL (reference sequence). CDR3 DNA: TGTGCCAGCAGCCAAGATCGGGCAGGGGGCGGGCATGGCTACACCTTC. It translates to CASSQDRAGGGHGYTF.

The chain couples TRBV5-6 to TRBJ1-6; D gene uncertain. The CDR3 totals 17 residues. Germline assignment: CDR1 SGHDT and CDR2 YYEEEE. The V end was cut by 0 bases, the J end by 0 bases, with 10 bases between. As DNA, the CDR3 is TGTGCCAGCAGCTTGGACAGCCAGAGCTCCTATAATTCACCCCTCCACTTT. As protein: CASSLDSQSSYNSPLHF.

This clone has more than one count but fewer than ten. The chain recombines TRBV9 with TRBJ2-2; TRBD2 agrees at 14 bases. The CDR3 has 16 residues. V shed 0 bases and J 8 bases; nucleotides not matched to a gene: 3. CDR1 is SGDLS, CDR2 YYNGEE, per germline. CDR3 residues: CASSVGLAGGLGELFF. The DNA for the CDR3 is TGTGCCAGCAGCGTAGGACTAGCGGGAGGGTTAGGGGAGCTGTTTTTT.

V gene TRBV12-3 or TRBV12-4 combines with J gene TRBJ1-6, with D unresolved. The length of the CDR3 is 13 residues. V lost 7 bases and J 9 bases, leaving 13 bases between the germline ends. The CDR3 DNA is TGTGCCAGCACCCATAGGGAGAGTTCACCCCTCCACTTT. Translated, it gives CASTHRESSPLHF.

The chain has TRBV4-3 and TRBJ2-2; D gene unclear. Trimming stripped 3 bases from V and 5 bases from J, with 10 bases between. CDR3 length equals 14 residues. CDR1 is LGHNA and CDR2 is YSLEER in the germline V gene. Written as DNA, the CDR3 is TGCGCCAGCAGCCAGTTAACAGAGACCGGGGAGCTGTTTTTT. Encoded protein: CASSQLTETGELFF.

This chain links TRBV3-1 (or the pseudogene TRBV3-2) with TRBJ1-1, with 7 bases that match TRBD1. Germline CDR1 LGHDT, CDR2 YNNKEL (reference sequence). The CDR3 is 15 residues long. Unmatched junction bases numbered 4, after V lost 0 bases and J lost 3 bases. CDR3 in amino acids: CASSQEWTGDTEAFF. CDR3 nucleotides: TGTGCCAGCAGCCAAGAATGGACAGGAGACACTGAAGCTTTCTTT.

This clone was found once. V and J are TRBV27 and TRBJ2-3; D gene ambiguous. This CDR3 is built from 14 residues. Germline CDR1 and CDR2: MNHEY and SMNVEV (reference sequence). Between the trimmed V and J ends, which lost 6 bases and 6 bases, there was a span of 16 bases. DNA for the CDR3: TGTGCCAGCAGCTGGTCTCAGTTTTCCGATACGCAGTATTTT. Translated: CASSWSQFSDTQYF.

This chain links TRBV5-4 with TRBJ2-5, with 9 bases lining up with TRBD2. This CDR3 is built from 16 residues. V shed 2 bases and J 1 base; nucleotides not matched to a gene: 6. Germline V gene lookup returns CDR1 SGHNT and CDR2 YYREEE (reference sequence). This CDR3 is CASSFGSGGLQETQYF. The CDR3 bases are TGTGCCAGCAGCTTCGGTAGCGGGGGACTCCAAGAGACCCAGTACTTC.

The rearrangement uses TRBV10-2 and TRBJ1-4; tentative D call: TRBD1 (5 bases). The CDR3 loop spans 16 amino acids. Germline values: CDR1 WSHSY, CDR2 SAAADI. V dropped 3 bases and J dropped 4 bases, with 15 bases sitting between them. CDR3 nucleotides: TGCGCCAGCAGTGATCCTCCTGGGGCAGATAATGAAAAACTGTTTTTT. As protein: CASSDPPGADNEKLFF.

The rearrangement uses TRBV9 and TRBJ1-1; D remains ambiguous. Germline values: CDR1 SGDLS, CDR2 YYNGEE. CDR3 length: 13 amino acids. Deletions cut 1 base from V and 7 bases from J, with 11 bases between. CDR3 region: CASSVRFEGEAFF. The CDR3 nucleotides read TGTGCCAGCAGCGTAAGATTTGAGGGTGAAGCTTTCTTT.

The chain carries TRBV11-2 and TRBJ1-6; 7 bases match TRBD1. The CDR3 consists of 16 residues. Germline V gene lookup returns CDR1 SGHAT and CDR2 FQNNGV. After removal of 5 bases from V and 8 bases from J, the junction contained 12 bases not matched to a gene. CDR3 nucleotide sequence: TGTGCCAGCAGCCCTAGACATATCAGGGGGTATTCACCCCTCCACTTT. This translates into CASSPRHIRGYSPLHF. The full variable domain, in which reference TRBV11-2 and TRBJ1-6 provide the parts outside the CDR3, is EAGVAQSPRYKIIEKRQSVAFWCNPISGHATLYWYQQILGQGPKLLIQFQNNGVVDDSQLPKDRFSAERLKGVDSTLKIQPAKLEDSAVYLCASSPRHIRGYSPLHFGNGTRLTVT.

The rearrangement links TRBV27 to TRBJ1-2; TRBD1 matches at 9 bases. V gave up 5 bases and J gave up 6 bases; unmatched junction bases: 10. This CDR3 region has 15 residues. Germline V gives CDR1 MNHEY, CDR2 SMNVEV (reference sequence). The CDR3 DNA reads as TGTGCCAGCAGTCCCAACAGGGGGCTATCGCATGGCTACACCTTC. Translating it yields CASSPNRGLSHGYTF.

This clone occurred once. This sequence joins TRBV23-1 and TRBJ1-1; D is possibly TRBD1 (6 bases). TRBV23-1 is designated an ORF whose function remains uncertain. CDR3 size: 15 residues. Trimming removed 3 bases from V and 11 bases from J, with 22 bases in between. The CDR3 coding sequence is TGCGCCAGCAGTCATTGCGCGTCGGGGGGCGTAGGGGCTTTCTTT. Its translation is CASSHCASGGVGAFF.

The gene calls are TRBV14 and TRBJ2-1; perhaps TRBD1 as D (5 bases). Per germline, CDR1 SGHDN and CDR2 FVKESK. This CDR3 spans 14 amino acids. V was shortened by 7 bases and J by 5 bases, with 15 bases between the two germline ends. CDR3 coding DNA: TGTGCCAGCACCCCTAGTGGGGCAAACAATGAGCAGTTCTTC. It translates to CASTPSGANNEQFF.

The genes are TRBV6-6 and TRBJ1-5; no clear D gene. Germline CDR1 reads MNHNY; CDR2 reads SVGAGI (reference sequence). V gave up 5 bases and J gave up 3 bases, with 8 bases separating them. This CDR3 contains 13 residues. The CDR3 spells CASSAQANQPQHF. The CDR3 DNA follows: TGTGCCAGCAGTGCCCAGGCCAATCAGCCCCAGCATTTT.

The CDR3 sequence: CASSSGQGGETQYF. CDR3 sequence (DNA): TGTGCCAGCAGCTCGGGACAGGGAGGGGAGACCCAGTACTTC. The rearrangement joins TRBV7-2 to TRBJ2-5, with TRBD1 matching over 9 bases. CDR3 length: 14 residues. J gave up 5 bases and V 4 bases, and 5 bases lay outside the gene matches. Germline loops: CDR1 SGHTA, CDR2 FQGNSA.

CDR3 bases: TGTGCCAGCCTAGGCGAGGGGGTTTTGTACGAGCAGTACTTC. Translated, it gives CASLGEGVLYEQYF. This rearrangement joins TRBV28 to TRBJ2-7, with TRBD1 as a possible D gene (6 bases). The CDR3 length is 14 residues. V was pared by 8 bases and J by 4 bases, with 18 bases between. CDR1 and CDR2 (germline): MDHEN, SYDVKM.

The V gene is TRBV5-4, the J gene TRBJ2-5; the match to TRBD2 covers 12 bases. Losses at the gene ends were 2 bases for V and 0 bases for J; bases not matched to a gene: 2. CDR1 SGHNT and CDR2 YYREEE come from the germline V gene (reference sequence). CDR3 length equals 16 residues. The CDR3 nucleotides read TGTGCCAGCAGCTTCCGGACTAGCGGGAACCAAGAGACCCAGTACTTC. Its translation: CASSFRTSGNQETQYF.

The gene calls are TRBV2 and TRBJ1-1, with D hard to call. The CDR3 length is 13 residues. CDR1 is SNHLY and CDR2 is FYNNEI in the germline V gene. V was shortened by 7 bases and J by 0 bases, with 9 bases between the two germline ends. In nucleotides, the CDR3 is TGTGCCAGCACGACATTTATGAACACTGAAGCTTTCTTT. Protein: CASTTFMNTEAFF.